This TCR beta chain was profiled in a study of T cell responses to AZD1222 COVID-19 vaccine. Study-wide points: Clonal diversity was possibly underestimated, and white British individuals and females predominated among donors. Variant regions that are unmutated are reportedly the target of nearly half of spike-specific TCRs.

Data came from immunoSEQ multiplex PCR; TCRdb stores just in-frame clones and leaves some out. Here the sample spans 130,000 to 150,000 clones, approximately 90% being singletons. To note about this clone: The antigen remains undetermined.

This TCR was recovered from an adult in good health. Sequenced material: peripheral blood, taken on day 0 of AZD1222 vaccination.

CDR3 DNA: TGTGCCAGCAGTGACTACCGCACTGAAGCTTTCTTT. Translating gives CASSDYRTEAFF. The chain uses TRBV25-1 and TRBJ1-1, with unresolved D. The CDR3 has 12 residues. Germline V CDR1 and CDR2: MGHDK, SYGVNS. Trimming left V 3 bases short and J 4 bases short, with 6 bases between.